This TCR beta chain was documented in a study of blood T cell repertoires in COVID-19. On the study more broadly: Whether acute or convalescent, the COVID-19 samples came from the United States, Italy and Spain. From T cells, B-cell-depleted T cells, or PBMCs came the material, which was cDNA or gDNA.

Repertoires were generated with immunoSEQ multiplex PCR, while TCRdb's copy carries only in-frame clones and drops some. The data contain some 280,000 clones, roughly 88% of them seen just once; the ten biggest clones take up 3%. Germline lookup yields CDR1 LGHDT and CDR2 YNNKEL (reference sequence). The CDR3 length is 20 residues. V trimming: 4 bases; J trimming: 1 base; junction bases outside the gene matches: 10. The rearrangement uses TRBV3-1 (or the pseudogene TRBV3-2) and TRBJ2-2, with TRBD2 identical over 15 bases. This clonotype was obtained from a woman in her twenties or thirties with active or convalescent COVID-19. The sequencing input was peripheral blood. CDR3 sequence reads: CASSPRRGLAGGKNTGELFF. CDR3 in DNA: TGTGCCAGCAGCCCTAGGCGTGGACTAGCGGGGGGGAAGAACACCGGGGAGCTGTTTTTT.